What follows are 29 T cell receptor beta chains derived from one specimen sequenced in a study of T cell responses to AZD1222 COVID-19 vaccine. Produced via immunoSEQ multiplex PCR; TCRdb's table is partial and in-frame only. In the table there are 130,000 to 150,000 clones, 70% to 90% of which are singletons. Specimen: peripheral blood, collected on day 0 of AZD1222 vaccination. The source of these receptors is an adult in good health.

J is TRBJ1-1 and V is TRBV27; maybe TRBD1 (6 bases). Germline-derived CDR1 and CDR2 are MNHEY and SMNVEV (reference sequence). This CDR3 has 16 residues. V was pared by 3 bases and J by 0 bases, with 14 bases between. The DNA of the CDR3 is TGTGCCAGCAGTTTTCGCTCGACAGGACTGAACACTGAAGCTTTCTTT. Protein: CASSFRSTGLNTEAFF.

A word on this clone: The sample has other DNA sequences that encode this CDR3 too. The chain carries TRBV29-1 and TRBJ1-2; D remains ambiguous. The CDR3 is 9 amino acids. V lost 1 base, J lost 7 bases, and 1 base lay in between. CDR1 is SQVTM and CDR2 is ANQGSEA in the germline V gene. CDR3 in DNA: TGCAGCGTTGAAGGTGGCTACACCTTC. Amino acid sequence: CSVEGGYTF.

Only one count was recorded for this clone. CDR3 region: CASSLGRANYGYTF. The CDR3 DNA follows: TGTGCCAGCAGCTTAGGGAGAGCTAACTATGGCTACACCTTC. The chain joins TRBV7-9 to TRBJ1-2; D not certain. The CDR3 is 14 residues long. V was trimmed by 1 base and J by 0 bases, leaving 6 bases between them. Looked up from germline, CDR1 is SEHNR and CDR2 is FQNEAQ (reference sequence).

The genes are TRBV7-9 and TRBJ2-2; D gene unclear. Germline lookup yields CDR1 SEHNR and CDR2 FQNEAQ (reference sequence). This CDR3 comprises 14 residues. V was cut by 5 bases and J by 4 bases, with 11 bases left in between. CDR3 residues: CASSPRWGTGELFF. For the CDR3, the DNA is TGTGCCAGCAGCCCTAGATGGGGCACCGGGGAGCTGTTTTTT.

J is TRBJ1-5 and V is TRBV15; D unclear. CDR1 LNHNV and CDR2 YYDKDF come from the germline V gene (reference sequence). The CDR3 has 12 residues. Trimming shortened V by 5 bases and J by 4 bases, and 6 bases separated the two germline ends. In DNA, the CDR3 is TGTGCCACCAGCGGGGAGAATCAGCCCCAGCATTTT. Translating it yields CATSGENQPQHF.

The gene calls are TRBV5-4 and TRBJ1-1; weak D call: TRBD1 (6 bases). The CDR3 spans 16 residues. CDR1 SGHNT and CDR2 YYREEE come from the germline V gene (reference sequence). The V and J ends lost 3 bases and 1 base respectively, with 16 bases between them. CDR3 region: CASSSPPRQANTEAFF. For the CDR3, the DNA is TGTGCCAGCAGCTCACCCCCCAGACAGGCGAACACTGAAGCTTTCTTT.

V is TRBV18 and J is TRBJ2-5; the match to TRBD1 covers 9 bases. Germline V gene sequence: CDR1 KGHSH, CDR2 LQKENI. V shed 3 bases, J shed 5 bases, and the junction held 7 bases outside the gene matches. The CDR3 contains 15 residues. CDR3 amino acids: CASSPDPTGGETQYF. CDR3 in DNA: TGTGCCAGCTCACCTGATCCGACAGGGGGGGAGACCCAGTACTTC. Complete variable domain (other parts from reference TRBV18 and TRBJ2-5): NAGVMQNPRHLVRRRGQEARLRCSPMKGHSHVYWYRQLPEEGLKFMVYLQKENIIDESGMPKERFSAEFPKEGPSILRIQQVVRGDSAAYFCASSPDPTGGETQYFGPGTRLLVL.

V and J are TRBV19 and TRBJ1-3, with 7 bases aligning to TRBD1. The germline V gene has CDR1 LNHDA and CDR2 SQIVND (reference sequence). J gave up 6 bases and V 7 bases, and 15 bases lay outside the gene matches. The CDR3 totals 16 residues. DNA of the CDR3: TGTGCCAGTACCCGAAGACAGGGTGCACTCGAAAACACCATATATTTT. Its translation is CASTRRQGALENTIYF.

CDR3 in DNA: TGTGCCAACCGATATGCAGGGGGCACTGAAGCTTTCTTT. Translation: CANRYAGGTEAFF. The gene calls are TRBV12-3 or TRBV12-4 and TRBJ1-1; 7 positions match TRBD1. The CDR3 is 13 residues long. The J segment lost 4 bases and the V segment lost 10 bases, leaving 9 bases of the junction unmatched.

For the CDR3, the DNA is TGTGCCAGTAGTCCCGGGTACGCCGGGAACTATGGCTACACCTTC. This codes for CASSPGYAGNYGYTF. V usage is TRBV19 and J usage is TRBJ1-2; no definite D call. Germline V CDR1 and CDR2: LNHDA, SQIVND (reference sequence). CDR3 size: 15 residues. The V and J ends lost 5 bases and 2 bases respectively, with 15 bases between them.

The J gene is TRBJ1-2, the V gene TRBV28; D is undetermined. Germline V gene sequence: CDR1 MDHEN, CDR2 SYDVKM. The CDR3 is made up of 14 amino acids. Trimming pared 7 bases from V and 8 bases from J, leaving 20 bases between. This chain's CDR3 is CASTPAGGLGGYTF. DNA for the CDR3: TGTGCCAGCACCCCTGCTGGCGGCTTGGGGGGCTACACCTTC.

This clone has more than one count but fewer than ten. The chain joins TRBV21-1 to TRBJ1-1. TRBV21-1 is marked as a pseudogene. The CDR3 has 15 residues. The CDR3 DNA reads as TGTGCCAGCAGCAGGATGGTGCATGTGAACACTGAAGCTTTCTTT. This sequence encodes CASSRMVHVNTEAFF.

The rearrangement links TRBV15 to TRBJ1-4, with 8 positions matching TRBD1. This CDR3 region has 15 residues. V shed 5 bases and J 7 bases; nucleotides not matched to a gene: 9. The V gene's germline CDR1 is LNHNV and CDR2 YYDKDF (reference sequence). The CDR3 loop is CATSRPSGGVEKLFF. The DNA for the CDR3 is TGTGCCACCAGCCGCCCCTCAGGGGGCGTTGAAAAACTGTTTTTT.

The count of this clone is one. The gene calls are TRBV23-1 and TRBJ1-2, with TRBD1 matching 7 bases. TRBV23-1 is noted as an ORF with a role that remains uncertain. V was pared by 7 bases and J by 4 bases, with 9 bases of the junction left unmatched. There are 14 residues in the CDR3. DNA of the CDR3: TGCGCCAGCACCCTAGGAGGGGGCTGCTATGGCTACACCTTC. It translates to CASTLGGGCYGYTF.

This sequence joins TRBV4-3 and TRBJ1-4, with D perhaps TRBD1 (6 bases). CDR1 and CDR2 (germline): LGHNA, YSLEER. The CDR3 spans 15 residues. V was shortened by 4 bases and J by 2 bases, with 11 bases between the two germline ends. The CDR3 sequence is CASSLGGATNEKLFF. The DNA of the CDR3 is TGCGCCAGCAGCCTCGGGGGGGCTACTAATGAAAAACTGTTTTTT.

The rearrangement uses TRBV7-9 and TRBJ2-1, with TRBD2 as a possible D gene (6 bases). V was clipped by 5 bases and J by 3 bases, with 17 bases between them. CDR1 is SEHNR and CDR2 is FQNEAQ in the germline V gene (reference sequence). This CDR3 has 16 amino acids. This chain's CDR3 is CASSRLLAGSYNEQFF. The DNA for the CDR3 is TGTGCCAGCAGCCGCCTCTTGGCGGGGAGCTACAATGAGCAGTTCTTC.

V and J are TRBV7-9 and TRBJ1-2; maybe TRBD1 (5 bases). CDR3 length: 14 residues. V lost 1 base and J 8 bases, leaving 14 bases between the germline ends. Germline lookup yields CDR1 SEHNR and CDR2 FQNEAQ (reference sequence). CDR3 in amino acids: CASSLGGSGRGYTF. The CDR3 DNA reads TGTGCCAGCAGCTTAGGGGGTTCAGGGCGCGGCTACACCTTC.

This chain uses TRBV5-1 with TRBJ1-6, with TRBD1 matching 7 bases. Germline loops: CDR1 SGHRS, CDR2 YFSETQ. The CDR3 sequence is 16 residues long. The ends lost 5 bases at V and 6 bases at J; junction bases unmatched: 11. This CDR3 is CASREDRAFTNSPLHF. The CDR3 DNA follows: TGCGCCAGCAGGGAAGACAGGGCTTTTACTAATTCACCCCTCCACTTT.

The chain uses TRBV29-1 and TRBJ2-3; D ambiguous. The CDR3 extends over 14 amino acids. Germline loops: CDR1 SQVTM, CDR2 ANQGSEA. The germline V and J ends were trimmed by 4 bases and 1 base, with 12 bases remaining between them. This CDR3 is CSVVKALGTDTQYF. The CDR3 nucleotides are TGCAGCGTTGTCAAAGCGCTAGGCACAGATACGCAGTATTTT.

This chain connects TRBV28 to TRBJ1-2, with D uncertain. The CDR3 length is 16 residues. Trimming removed 4 bases at V and 0 bases at J, with 15 bases between. CDR1 and CDR2 from the germline V gene are MDHEN and SYDVKM. Written as DNA, the CDR3 is TGTGCCAGCAGTTCCCCGACTCGCCTAGCTAACTATGGCTACACCTTC. Residues: CASSSPTRLANYGYTF.

The chain uses TRBV10-3 and TRBJ1-2, with 7 bases lining up with TRBD1. J lost 8 bases, V lost 11 bases, and 14 bases had no gene match. CDR1 is ENHRY, CDR2 SYGVKD, per germline. The CDR3 spans 13 residues. Written as DNA, the CDR3 is TGTGCCCGAGGGGACAGCTCCGTGGGGGGCTACACCTTC. Residues: CARGDSSVGGYTF.

This clone appeared a single time. V gene TRBV19 combines with J gene TRBJ2-7, with D possibly being TRBD1 (6 bases). The CDR3 contains 15 residues. Deletions cut 3 bases from V and 5 bases from J, with 17 bases between. Germline V gene lookup returns CDR1 LNHDA and CDR2 SQIVND (reference sequence). This chain's CDR3 is CASSMDRGGFDEQYF. The CDR3 nucleotides are TGTGCCAGTAGTATGGACCGTGGGGGCTTCGACGAGCAGTACTTC. Together with reference TRBV19 and TRBJ2-7, the CDR3 gives the full variable domain: DGGITQSPKYLFRKEGQNVTLSCEQNLNHDAMYWYRQDPGQGLRLIYYSQIVNDFQKGDIAEGYSVSREKKESFPLTVTSAQKNPTAFYLCASSMDRGGFDEQYFGPGTRLTVT.

The V and J genes are TRBV18 and TRBJ1-6, with a weak D call TRBD1 (6 bases). CDR1 KGHSH and CDR2 LQKENI come from the germline V gene. V lost 2 bases to trimming and J lost 7 bases, with 18 bases between them. The CDR3 contains 17 residues. The CDR3 loop reads CASSPLLPGQLNSPLHF. The CDR3 DNA reads as TGTGCCAGCTCACCATTGCTCCCCGGACAGTTAAATTCACCCCTCCACTTT.

The genes are TRBV29-1 and TRBJ2-4; D remains ambiguous. V lost 7 bases and J lost 10, with 14 bases in between. CDR3 length: 11 amino acids. The germline gives CDR1 SQVTM, CDR2 ANQGSEA. CDR3 bases: TGCAGCGCATCGGGTGGGGATATTCAGTACTTC. Protein: CSASGGDIQYF.

The chain employs TRBV5-8 and TRBJ2-1, with D unresolved. The CDR3 extends over 11 amino acids. Germline V gene lookup returns CDR1 SGHTS and CDR2 YDEGEE. V lost 4 bases to trimming and J lost 7 bases, with 6 bases between them. CDR3 in amino acids: CASSLENEQFF. The CDR3 DNA follows: TGTGCCAGCAGCCTGGAAAATGAGCAGTTCTTC.

V gene TRBV7-3 combines with J gene TRBJ1-1; possibly TRBD1 for D (6 bases). This CDR3 has 13 amino acids. Germline CDR1 is SGHTA and CDR2 is FQGTGA. The V gene lost 4 bases and the J gene lost 5 bases, with 11 bases spanning the gap. The CDR3 coding sequence is TGTGCCAGCAGCTCCAGGGGCGGGACTGAAGCTTTCTTT. Translation gives CASSSRGGTEAFF.

Concerning this clone: This same CDR3 is encoded by further DNA sequences in the sample. The chain is built from TRBV4-1 and TRBJ1-2; D not resolved. Trimming removed 1 base at V and 0 bases at J, with 3 bases between. CDR3 size: 13 residues. Germline values: CDR1 MGHRA, CDR2 YSYEKL. The CDR3 sequence is CASSQGTNYGYTF. CDR3 bases: TGCGCCAGCAGCCAAGGTACTAACTATGGCTACACCTTC.

This clone appeared once. The genes are TRBV7-2 and TRBJ2-2, with D possibly TRBD1 on 6 matching bases. The germline V gene encodes CDR1 SGHTA and CDR2 FQGNSA. Trimming removed 1 base from V and 6 bases from J, with 12 bases in between. The CDR3 loop spans 15 amino acids. CDR3 DNA sequence: TGTGCCAGCAGCTTAGGGGGGCTCAACGCCGGGGAGCTGTTTTTT. This encodes CASSLGGLNAGELFF.

The chain combines TRBV7-9 with TRBJ2-3; a weak D match, TRBD1 (5 bases). The CDR3 is made up of 14 amino acids. V lost 4 bases and J lost 0, with 8 bases in between. Germline V gene data show CDR1 as SEHNR and CDR2 as FQNEAQ (reference sequence). Here the CDR3 reads CASSSGFSTDTQYF. The CDR3 nucleotides read TGTGCCAGCAGCTCAGGGTTCAGCACAGATACGCAGTATTTT.